Included here is one T cell receptor (beta chain) sequence, with context. This record comes from a study of cytotoxic CD8 clonotypes in ibrutinib-treated CLL. With cryopreserved PBMCs as the source, 1.5 to 2.5 micrograms of genomic DNA went to TCR beta libraries. Clones were read by immunoSEQ multiplex PCR, and TCRdb kept only the in-frame ones, dropping some. The repertoire has approximately 120,000 clones, more than 55% of them found once; the top ten carry 37%. V lost 1 base and J lost 7, with 11 bases in between. The germline V gene encodes CDR1 GTSNPN and CDR2 SVGIG (reference sequence). The CDR3 covers 13 residues.

The TCR comes from a human donor with chronic lymphocytic leukemia. The material sequenced was PBMCs, taken after 24 months of ibrutinib treatment. The chain combines TRBV30 with TRBJ1-5; D unresolved. Written as DNA, the CDR3 is TGTGCCTGGAGTGGAGGGATGGAGCAGCCCCAGCATTTT. It yields the protein CAWSGGMEQPQHF.